A single sample is the source of the 13 T cell receptor beta chains below, sequenced in a study of identical twins. TCRdb used MiXCR to reprocess the 5' RACE reads, holding one entry per CDR3 protein. This sample yields some 560,000 distinct CDR3 sequences, of which roughly 9.5% are seen a single time; roughly 3.2% belongs to the top ten. These data are also associated with another study on yellow fever vaccine responses in identical twins.

What was sequenced was PBMCs. The receptor source for this set is a woman aged 18-29 years in good health.

This clonotype came up a few times. V and J are TRBV5-5 and TRBJ2-7; 7 bases are shared with TRBD1. With 0 bases clipped from V and 6 bases from J, the junction kept 3 bases outside the gene matches. The germline CDR1 and CDR2 sequences are SGHKS and YYEKEE (reference sequence). The CDR3 is 13 amino acids. CDR3 nucleotides: TGTGCCAGCAGCTTGGCGACAGGGCGCGAGCAGTACTTC. Amino acids: CASSLATGREQYF.

The chain employs TRBV6-5 and TRBJ1-6; D gene ambiguous. The V gene's germline CDR1 is MNHEY and CDR2 SVGAGI. The CDR3 is made up of 14 amino acids. V shed 6 bases and J shed 7 bases, with 13 bases lying between them. Written as DNA, the CDR3 is TGTGCCAGCAGGATTCTGGTTGGCAATTCACCCCTCCACTTT. It is translated as CASRILVGNSPLHF.

At least ten counts were recorded for this clonotype. The rearrangement uses TRBV5-6 and TRBJ2-1; D may be TRBD2 (6 bases). Germline CDR1 is SGHDT and CDR2 is YYEEEE. The V end lost 2 bases, the J end lost 5 bases, and 17 bases lay between the germline ends. The CDR3 runs to 16 residues. CDR3 protein: CASSLLSGGRDNEQFF. DNA for the CDR3: TGTGCCAGCAGCTTACTTTCCGGGGGAAGAGACAATGAGCAGTTCTTC.

At least ten counts were recorded for this clonotype. The V call is TRBV7-2, the J call TRBJ1-1; tentative D call: TRBD1 (5 bases). This CDR3 region has 15 residues. Trimming stripped 4 bases from V and 0 bases from J, with 12 bases between. CDR1 and CDR2 from the germline V gene are SGHTA and FQGNSA. The CDR3 sequence is CASSWDGVMNTEAFF. The DNA for the CDR3 is TGTGCCAGCAGCTGGGACGGGGTCATGAACACTGAAGCTTTCTTT. The whole variable domain, filled in from reference TRBV7-2 and TRBJ1-1, reads GAGVSQSPSNKVTEKGKDVELRCDPISGHTALYWYRQSLGQGLEFLIYFQGNSAPDKSGLPSDRFSAERTGGSVSTLTIQRTQQEDSAVYLCASSWDGVMNTEAFFGQGTRLTVV.

A few counts support this clonotype. The rearrangement joins TRBV5-1 to TRBJ2-6; TRBD1 matches 9 bases. V trimming: 3 bases; J trimming: 0 bases; junction bases outside the gene matches: 10. Germline V CDR1 and CDR2: SGHRS, YFSETQ. CDR3 length equals 19 residues. The CDR3 here is CASSYAPGTGTSGANVLTF. CDR3 DNA: TGCGCCAGCAGCTACGCACCCGGGACAGGGACCTCTGGGGCCAACGTCCTGACTTTC.

This clonotype showed up many times. The chain combines TRBV7-8 with TRBJ1-1, with unresolved D. Germline values: CDR1 SGHVS, CDR2 FQNEAQ. V lost 5 bases and J 5 bases, leaving 21 bases between the germline ends. CDR3 length equals 16 residues. The CDR3 coding sequence is TGTGCCAGCAGCCCCAGGCCCTGGACGGAGGAAACTGAAGCTTTCTTT. This encodes CASSPRPWTEETEAFF.

The chain combines TRBV24-1 with TRBJ2-2, with 8 bases identical to TRBD1. Germline CDR1 and CDR2: KGHDR and SFDVKD. The CDR3 contains 17 residues. Unmatched junction bases numbered 10, after V lost 2 bases and J lost 6 bases. In DNA form, the CDR3 reads TGTGCCACCAGTGATTCCTCGGACAGGGTGATAGCCGGGGAGCTGTTTTTT. It translates to CATSDSSDRVIAGELFF.

The chain combines TRBV19 with TRBJ1-1; 7 positions agree with TRBD1. Germline-derived CDR1 and CDR2 are LNHDA and SQIVND (reference sequence). The CDR3 is 18 amino acids. V shed 4 bases and J 6 bases; nucleotides not matched to a gene: 20. CDR3 sequence (DNA): TGTGCCAGTAGTACCCGGGAGGGGGCAACATCTTTTAGGGCTGAAGCTTTCTTT. Its translation: CASSTREGATSFRAEAFF.

The V gene is TRBV7-2, the J gene TRBJ2-5, with 12 bases fitting TRBD2. The germline V gene encodes CDR1 SGHTA and CDR2 FQGNSA. The J segment lost 7 bases and the V segment lost 1 base, leaving 4 bases of the junction unmatched. This CDR3 region has 15 residues. The CDR3 DNA is TGTGCCAGCAGCTTAGGACTAGCGGGAGTAGTGACCCAGTACTTC. Translated: CASSLGLAGVVTQYF.

The chain uses TRBV7-2 and TRBJ2-1, with unresolved D. Trimming cost V 2 bases and J 6 bases, with 11 bases left between them. The CDR3 has 14 amino acids. Germline loops: CDR1 SGHTA, CDR2 FQGNSA. CDR3 amino acids: CASSLYPLINEQFF. CDR3 bases: TGTGCCAGCAGCTTATATCCTTTGATCAATGAGCAGTTCTTC.

This sequence joins TRBV6-1 and TRBJ2-7; 10 nucleotides line up with TRBD2. This CDR3 comprises 14 residues. Germline assignment: CDR1 MNHNS and CDR2 SASEGT. V was clipped by 8 bases and J by 0 bases; unmatched bases: 4. DNA of the CDR3: TGTGCCAGCGCGGTAGCGGGAGGCTCCTACGAGCAGTACTTC. Its translation is CASAVAGGSYEQYF.

This clonotype was seen repeatedly, ten times or more. The J gene is TRBJ1-1, the V gene TRBV28; unclear D gene. With 1 base removed from V and 3 bases from J, the gap between germline ends came to 6 bases. This CDR3 comprises 13 residues. Germline lookup yields CDR1 MDHEN and CDR2 SYDVKM. The CDR3 sequence is CASSLYADTEAFF. CDR3 nucleotide sequence: TGTGCCAGCAGTTTATATGCAGACACTGAAGCTTTCTTT.

The J gene is TRBJ2-7, the V gene TRBV29-1; 9 nucleotides match TRBD1. This CDR3 comprises 14 residues. Germline CDR1 is SQVTM and CDR2 is ANQGSEA. The ends lost 6 bases at V and 3 bases at J; junction bases unmatched: 9. This CDR3 is CSVATEDRGYEQYF. As DNA, the CDR3 is TGCAGCGTCGCCACGGAGGACAGGGGCTACGAGCAGTACTTC.